The 14 T cell receptor beta chains reported below all come from one sample, sequenced in a study of T cells in Graves' hyperthyroidism and ophthalmopathy. TCR beta CDR3 regions were amplified from RNA. TCR CDR3 underwent first-round RT-PCR with the HTBI primer set. From the multiplex PCR reads, TCRdb called clonotypes with MiXCR, one entry per CDR3 protein. The repertoire has around 540,000 distinct CDR3 sequences, about 16% of them found once; the top ten carry roughly 29%. Source material: blood. Receptor source: a woman aged 25 to 39 with Graves' ophthalmopathy.

This clonotype was seen ten or more times. The CDR3 region is CASSLASRHNEQFF. In DNA, the CDR3 is TGTGCCAGCAGCTTAGCAAGCAGACACAATGAGCAGTTCTTC. The rearrangement uses TRBV13 and TRBJ2-1, with D hard to call. The CDR3 contains 14 residues. V lost 1 base and J lost 5, with 9 bases in between. Germline CDR1 reads PRHDT; CDR2 reads FYEKMQ (reference sequence).

Here the CDR3 DNA reads TGTGCCAGCAGCTTAGCCTCTCTAGCGGGGACCTCGGATACGCAGTATTTT. Translating it yields CASSLASLAGTSDTQYF. The rearrangement uses TRBV11-2 and TRBJ2-3, with 9 nucleotides matching TRBD2. Germline loops: CDR1 SGHAT, CDR2 FQNNGV. The CDR3 length is 17 residues. V was pared by 1 base and J by 6 bases, with 11 bases of the junction left unmatched. The full variable domain, its missing parts supplied by reference TRBV11-2 and TRBJ2-3, is EAGVAQSPRYKIIEKRQSVAFWCNPISGHATLYWYQQILGQGPKLLIQFQNNGVVDDSQLPKDRFSAERLKGVDSTLKIQPAKLEDSAVYLCASSLASLAGTSDTQYFGPGTRLTVL.

This clonotype was detected many times. CDR3 coding DNA: TGTGCCATCAGCCAGACTAGGATGGAGACCCAGTACTTC. Its translation: CAISQTRMETQYF. V is TRBV10-3 and J is TRBJ2-5; D is perhaps TRBD2 (6 bases). The V gene's germline CDR1 is ENHRY and CDR2 SYGVKD. The CDR3 is made up of 13 amino acids. Between the trimmed V and J ends, which lost 6 bases and 5 bases, there was a span of 13 bases.

This clonotype was seen repeatedly, ten times or more. The chain recombines TRBV7-3 with TRBJ2-7, with D possibly TRBD2 on 5 matching bases. Germline V gives CDR1 SGHTA, CDR2 FQGTGA. V lost 2 bases and J lost 5, with 10 bases in between. This CDR3 is 13 amino acids long. The CDR3 nucleotides read TGTGCCAGCAGCTTATCCGGGAATCACGAGCAGTACTTC. It specifies CASSLSGNHEQYF.

The chain couples TRBV5-1 to TRBJ2-5, with TRBD1 matching 12 bases. Germline values: CDR1 SGHRS, CDR2 YFSETQ. The CDR3 has 15 residues. After removal of 3 bases from V and 4 bases from J, the junction contained 4 bases not matched to a gene. CDR3 sequence (DNA): TGCGCCAGCAGCTACGGGACAGGGGGCTTAGAGACCCAGTACTTC. Translation gives CASSYGTGGLETQYF.

This clonotype was seen only a few times. This chain joins TRBV20-1 and TRBJ2-1, with TRBD1 matching 9 bases. V shed 4 bases and J 6 bases; nucleotides not matched to a gene: 10. The germline V gene encodes CDR1 DFQATT and CDR2 SNEGSKA (reference sequence). There are 15 residues in the CDR3. The CDR3 nucleotides read TGCAGTGCTACCGATGTCCCGGGACAGGGCAATGAGCAGTTCTTC. Translated: CSATDVPGQGNEQFF.

This clonotype was picked up many times. The chain couples TRBV5-1 to TRBJ2-1, with 7 bases identical to TRBD2. This CDR3 has 15 amino acids. After removal of 0 bases from V and 5 bases from J, the junction contained 5 bases not matched to a gene. Germline values: CDR1 SGHRS, CDR2 YFSETQ. The CDR3 here is CASSLVLATNNEQFF. CDR3 DNA sequence: TGCGCCAGCAGCTTGGTACTAGCGACTAACAATGAGCAGTTCTTC.

This clonotype showed up many times. The chain recombines TRBV6-1 with TRBJ1-1; D might be TRBD1 (6 bases). Trimming removed 5 bases from V and 4 bases from J, with 14 bases in between. The CDR3 extends over 14 amino acids. Germline V gene sequence: CDR1 MNHNS, CDR2 SASEGT. The CDR3 is CASSYVGASTEAFF. The CDR3 nucleotides read TGTGCCAGCAGTTACGTGGGGGCGAGCACTGAAGCTTTCTTT.

This clonotype was seen repeatedly, ten times or more. The V gene is TRBV28, the J gene TRBJ2-2; 11 bases align to TRBD1. Germline-derived CDR1 and CDR2 are MDHEN and SYDVKM. Trimming took 6 bases from V and 4 from J; bases not matched to a gene: 10. The CDR3 sequence is 17 residues long. The CDR3 DNA sequence: TGTGCCAGCAGCACAGGACAGGGGGCGCATTTCACCGGGGAGCTGTTTTTT. Translating it yields CASSTGQGAHFTGELFF. Full variable domain (rest looked up from reference TRBV28 and TRBJ2-2): DVKVTQSSRYLVKRTGEKVFLECVQDMDHENMFWYRQDPGLGLRLIYFSYDVKMKEKGDIPEGYSVSREKKERFSLILESASTNQTSMYLCASSTGQGAHFTGELFFGEGSRLTVL.

This chain links TRBV13 with TRBJ2-3; D is unclear. The V gene lost 5 bases and the J gene lost 4 bases, with 16 bases spanning the gap. The CDR3 is 15 amino acids. Germline V gene lookup returns CDR1 PRHDT and CDR2 FYEKMQ (reference sequence). In DNA form, the CDR3 reads TGTGCCAGCAGCAGCCCCGGGCCCGAATCAGATACGCAGTATTTT. It is translated as CASSSPGPESDTQYF.

This sequence joins TRBV7-2 and TRBJ2-2; D remains unclear. The germline CDR1 and CDR2 sequences are SGHTA and FQGNSA. V shed 7 bases and J shed 5 bases, with 11 bases lying between them. This CDR3 comprises 13 residues. For the CDR3, the DNA is TGTGCCAGCAACTTCGGACGGACCGGGGAGCTGTTTTTT. It translates to CASNFGRTGELFF.

The chain uses TRBV7-9 and TRBJ2-3; D remains unclear. CDR1 and CDR2 from the germline V gene are SEHNR and FQNEAQ (reference sequence). V was cut by 6 bases and J by 1 base, with 14 bases left in between. The CDR3 runs 15 residues. In DNA, the CDR3 is TGTGCCAGCAGGCCCCAACGGTTCCGCACAGATACGCAGTATTTT. Residues: CASRPQRFRTDTQYF.

The chain recombines TRBV6-2 or TRBV6-3 with TRBJ1-2, with D hard to call. Germline values: CDR1 MNHEY, CDR2 SVGEGT. The V and J ends lost 6 bases and 2 bases respectively, with 7 bases between them. CDR3 length equals 12 residues. CDR3 sequence reads: CASRGINYGYTF. CDR3 coding DNA: TGTGCCAGCAGAGGGATCAACTATGGCTACACCTTC.

This clonotype showed up many times. This sequence joins TRBV20-1 and TRBJ2-5; 10 bases align to TRBD1. CDR1 is DFQATT and CDR2 is SNEGSKA in the germline V gene (reference sequence). The length of the CDR3 is 12 residues. Trimming cost V 6 bases and J 5 bases; bases outside gene matches: 3. DNA for the CDR3: TGCAGTGCCCAGGGACAGGGGGAGACCCAGTACTTC. Protein product: CSAQGQGETQYF.